Each of the 12 T cell receptor beta chains below was sequenced from the same sample in a study of cytomegalovirus exposure and HLA in healthy donors. 60 Vbeta and 13 Jbeta primers were used in PCR. TCRdb keeps only in-frame clones here, not all; method: immunoSEQ multiplex PCR. This sample carries around 140,000 clones, with under 2% going to the ten biggest clones. Material for sequencing was PBMCs. The receptors shown here come from a woman aged 45-59 years in good health and CMV-seronegative.

The chain combines TRBV6-6 with TRBJ1-2, with D unresolved. The CDR3 extends over 14 amino acids. The germline V and J ends were trimmed by 0 bases and 3 bases, with 8 bases remaining between them. The V gene's germline CDR1 is MNHNY and CDR2 SVGAGI (reference sequence). The chain's CDR3 is CASSYSTEDYGYTF. CDR3 in DNA: TGTGCCAGCAGTTACTCGACCGAGGACTATGGCTACACCTTC.

The CDR3 DNA reads TGTGCCAGCAGTGCTGAGGGAGACACAGATACGCAGTATTTT. Amino acids: CASSAEGDTDTQYF. The chain links TRBV2 to TRBJ2-3, with D tentatively TRBD2 (5 bases). This CDR3 has 14 amino acids. Per the germline V gene, CDR1 is SNHLY and CDR2 is FYNNEI. V dropped 4 bases and J dropped 2 bases, with 10 bases sitting between them.

The chain has TRBV5-6 and TRBJ1-5; tentatively, D is TRBD1 (5 bases). Germline lookup yields CDR1 SGHDT and CDR2 YYEEEE. The CDR3 spans 15 residues. Trimming cost V 2 bases and J 0 bases, with 9 bases left between them. This chain's CDR3 is CASSLRQHSNQPQHF. The CDR3 DNA follows: TGTGCCAGCAGCTTAAGACAGCATAGCAATCAGCCCCAGCATTTT.

This chain connects TRBV7-2 to TRBJ1-3; TRBD1 is a possible D gene (5 bases). Trimming took off 4 bases at V and 2 bases at J, with 12 bases between the two ends. The CDR3 sequence is 15 residues long. CDR1 SGHTA and CDR2 FQGNSA come from the germline V gene. CDR3 sequence reads: CASSSPGGPGNTIYF. CDR3 DNA sequence: TGTGCCAGCAGCTCCCCCGGGGGACCTGGAAACACCATATATTTT. Combining the CDR3 with reference TRBV7-2 and TRBJ1-3 gives the whole variable domain GAGVSQSPSNKVTEKGKDVELRCDPISGHTALYWYRQSLGQGLEFLIYFQGNSAPDKSGLPSDRFSAERTGGSVSTLTIQRTQQEDSAVYLCASSSPGGPGNTIYFGEGSWLTVV.

The V gene is TRBV19, the J gene TRBJ2-1, with 12 bases lining up with TRBD1. Germline CDR1 LNHDA, CDR2 SQIVND (reference sequence). Trimming at V came to 7 bases and at J to 5 bases, leaving 9 bases not matched to a gene. The CDR3 is 16 residues long. CDR3: CASIKEGDRGHNEQFF. For the CDR3, the DNA is TGTGCCAGTATCAAAGAAGGGGACAGGGGGCACAATGAGCAGTTCTTC.

The rearrangement links TRBV14 to TRBJ1-6; 8 bases are shared with TRBD1. Germline CDR1 is SGHDN and CDR2 is FVKESK. The CDR3 spans 16 residues. The J segment lost 7 bases and the V segment lost 5 bases, leaving 10 bases of the junction unmatched. The CDR3 nucleotides read TGTGCCAGCAGCACAACGGACAGGGCCTGGAATTCACCCCTCCACTTT. The encoded protein is CASSTTDRAWNSPLHF.

The rearrangement joins TRBV20-1 to TRBJ1-1; D gene ambiguous. This CDR3 has 11 residues. The ends were cut back, 1 base at V and 7 bases at J, with 7 bases in the middle. In germline, CDR1 is DFQATT, CDR2 SNEGSKA (reference sequence). Here the CDR3 DNA reads TGCAGTGCTAGAGTCGGAGGTGAAGCTTTCTTT. It encodes CSARVGGEAFF.

The rearrangement uses TRBV19 and TRBJ2-5; a weak D match, TRBD2 (6 bases). Trimming removed 1 base from V and 3 bases from J, with 12 bases in between. The CDR3 is 15 amino acids. CDR1 and CDR2 from the germline V gene are LNHDA and SQIVND (reference sequence). The CDR3 is CASSIGLVQEETQYF. The CDR3 nucleotides are TGTGCCAGTAGTATAGGACTAGTTCAAGAAGAGACCCAGTACTTC.

The chain employs TRBV10-3 and TRBJ1-1; TRBD1 aligns across 7 bases. Germline CDR1 is ENHRY and CDR2 is SYGVKD. The CDR3 consists of 13 residues. The V gene end was trimmed by 9 bases and the J gene end by 2 bases; junction bases not matched to a gene: 6. The CDR3 protein is CAIDTGVNTEAFF. The CDR3 bases are TGTGCCATTGATACAGGGGTTAACACTGAAGCTTTCTTT.

CDR3 protein: CASNDRGLGEKLFF. The CDR3 nucleotides read TGTGCCAGTAACGACAGGGGATTGGGTGAAAAACTGTTTTTT. The chain carries TRBV19 and TRBJ1-4; 8 nucleotides agree with TRBD1. V was pared by 7 bases and J by 7 bases, with 8 bases of the junction left unmatched. The CDR3 is 14 amino acids. CDR1 and CDR2 (germline): LNHDA, SQIVND (reference sequence).

The CDR3 nucleotides are TGCGCCAGCAGCTTCGACGCGGGAGCGGACGAGCAGTACTTC. It encodes CASSFDAGADEQYF. V is TRBV5-1 and J is TRBJ2-5; 7 bases match TRBD2. The J call may be incorrect, as the DNA end agrees better with TRBJ2-7. The V gene's germline CDR1 is SGHRS and CDR2 YFSETQ. The CDR3 contains 14 residues.

This chain links TRBV25-1 with TRBJ2-1, with TRBD2 identical over 7 bases. CDR3 size: 15 residues. Losses at the gene ends were 2 bases for V and 6 bases for J; bases not matched to a gene: 7. Germline V CDR1 and CDR2: MGHDK, SYGVNS. CDR3 DNA sequence: TGTGCCAGCAGTGAAGACGGCGGGAGATTCAATGAGCAGTTCTTC. It is translated as CASSEDGGRFNEQFF.